This passage covers 12 T cell receptor beta chains from one sample sequenced in a study of blood T cell repertoires in COVID-19. Sequenced by immunoSEQ multiplex PCR; TCRdb stores in-frame clones only, minus some. Of tens of thousands of clones listed, 70% to 80% are singletons. The sequencing sample was made of peripheral blood. The receptors derive from a human donor in a cohort sampled during active COVID-19.

The rearrangement uses TRBV9 and TRBJ2-7, with 7 bases fitting TRBD2. The J segment lost 0 bases and the V segment lost 4 bases, leaving 10 bases of the junction unmatched. CDR3 length: 16 amino acids. The V gene's germline CDR1 is SGDLS and CDR2 YYNGEE. The DNA of the CDR3 is TGTGCCAGCAGCCCCCAGGGACTACGTCACTCCTACGAGCAGTACTTC. It specifies CASSPQGLRHSYEQYF.

The chain has TRBV6-6 and TRBJ2-2; 8 bases align to TRBD2. Losses at the gene ends were 8 bases for V and 2 bases for J; bases not matched to a gene: 7. This CDR3 contains 15 residues. CDR1 and CDR2 from the germline V gene are MNHNY and SVGAGI (reference sequence). The CDR3 reads CASPPGGLNTGELFF. Written as DNA, the CDR3 is TGTGCCAGCCCCCCGGGAGGGTTAAACACCGGGGAGCTGTTTTTT.

V and J are TRBV6-2 or TRBV6-3 and TRBJ2-7, with D perhaps TRBD2 (6 bases). The CDR3 totals 15 residues. The V gene lost 6 bases and the J gene lost 0 bases, with 15 bases spanning the gap. The V gene's germline CDR1 is MNHEY and CDR2 SVGEGT. The CDR3 coding sequence is TGTGCCAGCAGCCCCCTAGCGCAAAGCTCCTACGAGCAGTACTTC. Protein: CASSPLAQSSYEQYF.

The genes are TRBV20-1 and TRBJ2-3; D might be TRBD1 (5 bases). The ends were cut back, 5 bases at V and 4 bases at J, with 7 bases in the middle. Germline V gene lookup returns CDR1 DFQATT and CDR2 SNEGSKA (reference sequence). The CDR3 extends over 11 amino acids. DNA for the CDR3: TGCAGTGCTTCAGGGCCAGATACGCAGTATTTT. This encodes CSASGPDTQYF.

The chain joins TRBV7-8 to TRBJ2-7; 7 bases line up with TRBD2. Trimming removed 1 base from V and 0 bases from J; junction bases left unmatched: 3. This CDR3 is 15 amino acids long. The germline CDR1 and CDR2 sequences are SGHVS and FQNEAQ. The CDR3 loop reads CASSLGSGGSYEQYF. CDR3 sequence (DNA): TGTGCCAGCAGCTTAGGGTCGGGAGGCTCCTACGAGCAGTACTTC.

This chain connects TRBV5-1 to TRBJ2-7, with a possible D match to TRBD1 (6 bases). V dropped 4 bases and J dropped 0 bases, with 14 bases sitting between them. The length of the CDR3 is 15 residues. From germline, CDR1 is SGHRS and CDR2 YFSETQ. Written as DNA, the CDR3 is TGCGCCAGCAGCGGGGGAGAGGGGGTCTCCTACGAGCAGTACTTC. Residues: CASSGGEGVSYEQYF.

The genes are TRBV27 and TRBJ2-1; 8 nucleotides line up with TRBD1. CDR3 length equals 16 residues. The V gene end was trimmed by 3 bases and the J gene end by 3 bases; junction bases not matched to a gene: 7. Germline CDR1 is MNHEY and CDR2 is SMNVEV (reference sequence). This chain's CDR3 is CASSFLRQGIYNEQFF. DNA for the CDR3: TGTGCCAGCAGTTTTTTGAGACAGGGGATCTACAATGAGCAGTTCTTC.

The genes are TRBV28 and TRBJ2-5, with D uncertain. V lost 2 bases and J 2 bases, leaving 12 bases between the germline ends. Germline V lookup: CDR1 MDHEN, CDR2 SYDVKM. There are 15 residues in the CDR3. CDR3 loop: CASSLGPTPQETQYF. In DNA form, the CDR3 reads TGTGCCAGCAGTTTAGGTCCGACACCACAAGAGACCCAGTACTTC.

The genes are TRBV7-2 and TRBJ2-2, with unresolved D. CDR1 is SGHTA, CDR2 FQGNSA, per germline. V was pared by 1 base and J by 4 bases, with 4 bases between. CDR3 length: 13 residues. The CDR3 DNA is TGTGCCAGCAGCTTAGTAATCACCGGGGAGCTGTTTTTT. Translation gives CASSLVITGELFF.

This clone has a handful of counts. The CDR3 nucleotides are TGTGCCAGCAGCTTTGATAGAGGGGAGACCCAGTACTTC. Translating it yields CASSFDRGETQYF. The rearrangement joins TRBV7-2 to TRBJ2-5, with D perhaps matching TRBD2 (5 bases). The CDR3 runs 13 residues. With 3 bases removed from V and 5 bases from J, the gap between germline ends came to 10 bases. Germline V CDR1 and CDR2: SGHTA, FQGNSA.

The V and J genes are TRBV5-1 and TRBJ2-7; a weak D match, TRBD2 (5 bases). This CDR3 contains 14 residues. The germline V and J ends were trimmed by 1 base and 7 bases, with 15 bases remaining between them. Germline CDR1 reads SGHRS; CDR2 reads YFSETQ. The CDR3 region is CASSLKGSPSEQYF. The CDR3 DNA reads TGCGCCAGCAGCTTGAAAGGGAGCCCGTCTGAGCAGTACTTC.

This chain links TRBV6-1 with TRBJ1-5, with 11 bases identical to TRBD1. Losses at the gene ends were 3 bases for V and 3 bases for J; bases not matched to a gene: 4. Germline CDR1 MNHNS, CDR2 SASEGT. The CDR3 runs 16 residues. The CDR3 bases are TGTGCCAGCAGTGACCGGGACAGGGGGTACAATCAGCCCCAGCATTTT. Protein sequence: CASSDRDRGYNQPQHF.